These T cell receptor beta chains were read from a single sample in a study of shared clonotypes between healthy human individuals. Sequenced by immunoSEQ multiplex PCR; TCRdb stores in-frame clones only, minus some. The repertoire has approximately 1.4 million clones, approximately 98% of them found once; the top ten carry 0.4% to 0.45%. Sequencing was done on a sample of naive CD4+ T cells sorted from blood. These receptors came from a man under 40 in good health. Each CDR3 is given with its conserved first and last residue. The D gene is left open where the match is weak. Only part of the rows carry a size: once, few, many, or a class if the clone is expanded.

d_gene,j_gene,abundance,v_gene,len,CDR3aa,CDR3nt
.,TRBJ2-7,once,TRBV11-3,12,CASSLVTYEQYF,TGTGCCAGCAGCTTAGTGACCTACGAGCAGTACTTC
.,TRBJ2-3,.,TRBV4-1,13,CASSQFITDTQYF,TGCGCCAGCAGCCAATTCATAACAGATACGCAGTATTTT
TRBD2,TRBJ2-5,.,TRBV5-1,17,CASTLGLAGGPGETQYF,TGCGCCAGCACCCTTGGCCTAGCGGGAGGGCCGGGGGAGACCCAGTACTTC
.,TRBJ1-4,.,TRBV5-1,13,CASSIATNEKLFF,TGCGCCAGCAGCATTGCAACTAATGAAAAACTGTTTTTT
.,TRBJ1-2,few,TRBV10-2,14,CASSDAQNFYGYTF,TGCGCCAGCAGTGACGCCCAGAACTTCTATGGCTACACCTTC
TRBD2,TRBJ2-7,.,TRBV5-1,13,CASSLEREGEQYF,TGCGCCAGCAGCTTGGAGCGGGAAGGGGAGCAGTACTTC
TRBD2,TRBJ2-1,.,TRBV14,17,CASSPGTGLAHYNEQFF,TGTGCCAGCAGCCCCGGAACAGGACTAGCGCACTACAATGAGCAGTTCTTC
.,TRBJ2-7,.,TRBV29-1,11,CSVAVGYEQYF,TGCAGCGTTGCGGTGGGCTACGAGCAGTACTTC
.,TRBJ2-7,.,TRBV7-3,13,CASSLTPAYEQYF,TGTGCCAGCAGCTTAACTCCTGCCTACGAGCAGTACTTC
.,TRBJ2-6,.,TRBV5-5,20,CASSLDRRGRALSGANVLTF,TGTGCCAGCAGCTTGGACCGGCGAGGGCGGGCCCTCTCTGGGGCCAACGTCCTGACTTTC
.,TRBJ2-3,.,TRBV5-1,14,CASSLAGFTDTQYF,TGCGCCAGCAGCTTGGCGGGGTTCACAGATACGCAGTATTTT
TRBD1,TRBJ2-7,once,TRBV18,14,CASSPLQGNYEQYF,TGTGCCAGCTCACCATTACAGGGGAACTACGAGCAGTACTTC
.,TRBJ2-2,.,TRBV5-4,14,CASSVDMNTGELFF,TGTGCCAGCAGCGTCGACATGAACACCGGGGAGCTGTTTTTT
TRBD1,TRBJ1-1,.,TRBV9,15,CASSGGTGLNTEAFF,TGTGCCAGCAGCGGGGGGACAGGGCTGAACACTGAAGCTTTCTTT
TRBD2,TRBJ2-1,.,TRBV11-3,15,CASSTIAGAVDEQFF,TGTGCCAGCAGCACAATAGCGGGAGCGGTGGATGAGCAGTTCTTC
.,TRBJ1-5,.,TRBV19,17,CASSPPSPSVSNQPQHF,TGTGCCAGTAGTCCCCCAAGTCCGAGTGTTAGCAATCAGCCCCAGCATTTT